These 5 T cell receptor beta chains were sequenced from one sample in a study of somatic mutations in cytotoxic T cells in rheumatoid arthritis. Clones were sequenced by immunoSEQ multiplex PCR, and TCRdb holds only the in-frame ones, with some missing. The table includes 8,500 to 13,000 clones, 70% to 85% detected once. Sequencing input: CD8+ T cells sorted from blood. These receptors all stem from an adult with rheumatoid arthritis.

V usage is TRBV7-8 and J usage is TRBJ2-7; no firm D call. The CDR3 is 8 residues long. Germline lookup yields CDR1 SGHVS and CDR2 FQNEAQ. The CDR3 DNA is TGTGCACCGGGCGAGCAGTACTTC. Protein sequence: CAPGEQYF.

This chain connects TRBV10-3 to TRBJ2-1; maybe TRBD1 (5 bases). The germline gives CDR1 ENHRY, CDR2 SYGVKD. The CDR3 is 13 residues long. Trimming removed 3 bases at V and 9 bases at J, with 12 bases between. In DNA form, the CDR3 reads TGTGCCATCAGTGAATTAGGGGAAGGTGAGCAGTTCTTC. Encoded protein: CAISELGEGEQFF.

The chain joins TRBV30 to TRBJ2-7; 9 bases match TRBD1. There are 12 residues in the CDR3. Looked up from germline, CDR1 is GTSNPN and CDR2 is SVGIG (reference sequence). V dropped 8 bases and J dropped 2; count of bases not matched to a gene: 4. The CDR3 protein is CAAGQGPYEQYF. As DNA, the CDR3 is TGTGCCGCGGGACAGGGACCCTACGAGCAGTACTTC.

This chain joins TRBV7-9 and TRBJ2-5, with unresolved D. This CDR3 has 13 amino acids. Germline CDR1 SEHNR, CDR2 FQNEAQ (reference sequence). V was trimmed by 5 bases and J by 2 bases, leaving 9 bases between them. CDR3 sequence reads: CASSAPLQETQYF. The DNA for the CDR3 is TGTGCCAGCAGCGCCCCCTTGCAAGAGACCCAGTACTTC.

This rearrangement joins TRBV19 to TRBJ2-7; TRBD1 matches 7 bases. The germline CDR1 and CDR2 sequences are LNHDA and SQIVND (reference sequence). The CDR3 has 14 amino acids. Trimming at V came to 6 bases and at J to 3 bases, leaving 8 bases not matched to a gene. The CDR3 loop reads CASSYFGQDYEQYF. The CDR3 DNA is TGTGCCAGTAGCTATTTTGGACAGGACTACGAGCAGTACTTC.